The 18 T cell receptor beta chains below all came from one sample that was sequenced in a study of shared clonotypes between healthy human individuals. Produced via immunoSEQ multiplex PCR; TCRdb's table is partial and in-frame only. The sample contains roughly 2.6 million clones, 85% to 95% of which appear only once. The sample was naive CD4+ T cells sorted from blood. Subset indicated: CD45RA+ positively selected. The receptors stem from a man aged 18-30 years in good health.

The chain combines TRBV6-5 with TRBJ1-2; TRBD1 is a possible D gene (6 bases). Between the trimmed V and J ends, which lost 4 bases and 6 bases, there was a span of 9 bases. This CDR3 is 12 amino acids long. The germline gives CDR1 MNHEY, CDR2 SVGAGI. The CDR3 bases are TGTGCCAGCAGTTCGCCAGGGGATGGCTACACCTTC. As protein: CASSSPGDGYTF.

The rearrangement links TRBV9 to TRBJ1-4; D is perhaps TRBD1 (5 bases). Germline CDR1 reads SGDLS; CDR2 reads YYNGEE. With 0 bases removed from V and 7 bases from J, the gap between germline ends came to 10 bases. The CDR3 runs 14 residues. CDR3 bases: TGTGCCAGCAGCGTAGACGGTAGGGGTGAAAAACTGTTTTTT. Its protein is CASSVDGRGEKLFF. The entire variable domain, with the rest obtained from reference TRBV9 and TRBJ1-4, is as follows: DSGVTQTPKHLITATGQRVTLRCSPRSGDLSVYWYQQSLDQGLQFLIQYYNGEERAKGNILERFSAQQFPDLHSELNLSSLELGDSALYFCASSVDGRGEKLFFGSGTQLSVL.

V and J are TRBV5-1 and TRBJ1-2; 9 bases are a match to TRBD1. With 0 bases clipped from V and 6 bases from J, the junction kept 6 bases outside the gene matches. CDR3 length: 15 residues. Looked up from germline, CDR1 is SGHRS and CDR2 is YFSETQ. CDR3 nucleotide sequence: TGCGCCAGCAGCTTGGATACAGGGGGCTGGGATGGCTACACCTTC. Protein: CASSLDTGGWDGYTF.

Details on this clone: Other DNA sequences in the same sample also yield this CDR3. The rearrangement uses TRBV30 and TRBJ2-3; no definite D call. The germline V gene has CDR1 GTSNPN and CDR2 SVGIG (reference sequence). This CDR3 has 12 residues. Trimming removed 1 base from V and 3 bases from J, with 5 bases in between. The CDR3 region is CAWSAGTDTQYF. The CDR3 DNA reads TGTGCCTGGAGTGCCGGAACAGATACGCAGTATTTT.

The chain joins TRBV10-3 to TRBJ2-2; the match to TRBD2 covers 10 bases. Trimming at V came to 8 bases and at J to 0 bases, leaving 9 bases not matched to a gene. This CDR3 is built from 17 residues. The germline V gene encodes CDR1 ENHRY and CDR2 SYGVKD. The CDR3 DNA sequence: TGTGCCATCGGGGGCAGGACTAGCGGATCGAACACCGGGGAGCTGTTTTTT. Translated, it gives CAIGGRTSGSNTGELFF.

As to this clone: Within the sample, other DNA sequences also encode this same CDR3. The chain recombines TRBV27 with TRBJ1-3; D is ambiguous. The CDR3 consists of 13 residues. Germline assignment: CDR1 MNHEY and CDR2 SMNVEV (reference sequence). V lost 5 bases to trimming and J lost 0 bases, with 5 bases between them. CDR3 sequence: CASSLRSGNTIYF. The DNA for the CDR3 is TGTGCCAGCAGTCTCCGCTCTGGAAACACCATATATTTT.

CDR3 sequence: CASSEISDRGSTDTQYF. The CDR3 DNA reads TGTGCCAGCAGTGAAATTTCGGACAGGGGGTCAACAGATACGCAGTATTTT. V gene TRBV2 combines with J gene TRBJ2-3; 10 nucleotides agree with TRBD1. The J segment lost 3 bases and the V segment lost 2 bases, leaving 8 bases of the junction unmatched. The CDR3 is made up of 17 amino acids. Per germline, CDR1 SNHLY and CDR2 FYNNEI.

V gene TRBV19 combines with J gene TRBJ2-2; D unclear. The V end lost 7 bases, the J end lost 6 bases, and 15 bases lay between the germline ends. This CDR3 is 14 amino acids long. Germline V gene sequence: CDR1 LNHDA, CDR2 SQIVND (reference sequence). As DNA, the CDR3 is TGTGCCAGTACCCCCAGGACGGGCGCCGGGGAGCTGTTTTTT. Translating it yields CASTPRTGAGELFF.

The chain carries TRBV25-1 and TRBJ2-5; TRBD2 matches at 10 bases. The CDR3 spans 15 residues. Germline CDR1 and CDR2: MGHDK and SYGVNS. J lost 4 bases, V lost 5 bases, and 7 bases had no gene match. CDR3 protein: CASSRSGRSGETQYF. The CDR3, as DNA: TGTGCCAGCAGTCGTAGCGGGAGGAGTGGAGAGACCCAGTACTTC.

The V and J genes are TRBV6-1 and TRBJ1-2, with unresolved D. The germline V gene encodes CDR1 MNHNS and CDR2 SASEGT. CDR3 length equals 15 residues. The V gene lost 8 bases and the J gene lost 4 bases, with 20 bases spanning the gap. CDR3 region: CASLPRPRVGYGYTF. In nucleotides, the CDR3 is TGTGCCAGCCTCCCGAGACCTAGGGTGGGCTATGGCTACACCTTC.

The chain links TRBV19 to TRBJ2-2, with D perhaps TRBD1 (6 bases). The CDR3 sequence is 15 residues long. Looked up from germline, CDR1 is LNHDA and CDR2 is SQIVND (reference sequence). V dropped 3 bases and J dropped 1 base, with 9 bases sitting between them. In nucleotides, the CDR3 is TGTGCCAGTAGTATCGCGGACAGGAACACCGGGGAGCTGTTTTTT. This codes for CASSIADRNTGELFF.

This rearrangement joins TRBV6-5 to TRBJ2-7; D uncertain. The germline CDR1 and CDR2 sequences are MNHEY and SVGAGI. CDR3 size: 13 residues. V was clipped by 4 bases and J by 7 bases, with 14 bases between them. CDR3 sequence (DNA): TGTGCCAGCAGTTTATCAGACTTAATGGAGCAGTACTTC. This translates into CASSLSDLMEQYF.

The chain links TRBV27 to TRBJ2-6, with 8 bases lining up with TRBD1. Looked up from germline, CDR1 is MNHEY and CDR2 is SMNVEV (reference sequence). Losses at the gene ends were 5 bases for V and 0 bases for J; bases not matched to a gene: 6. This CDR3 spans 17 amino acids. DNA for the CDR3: TGTGCCAGCAGTAGCGGACAGGGTTACTCTGGGGCCAACGTCCTGACTTTC. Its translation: CASSSGQGYSGANVLTF.

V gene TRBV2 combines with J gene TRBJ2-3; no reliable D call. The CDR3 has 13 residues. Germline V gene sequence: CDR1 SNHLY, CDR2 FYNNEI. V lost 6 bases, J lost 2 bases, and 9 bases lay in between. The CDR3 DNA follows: TGTGCCAGCAGCCCTGGGAACACAGATACGCAGTATTTT. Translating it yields CASSPGNTDTQYF.

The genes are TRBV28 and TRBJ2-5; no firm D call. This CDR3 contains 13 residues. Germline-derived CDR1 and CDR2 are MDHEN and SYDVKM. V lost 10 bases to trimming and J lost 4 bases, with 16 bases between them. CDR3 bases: TGTGCCACCCTGGGGTCCCTAGGAGAGACCCAGTACTTC. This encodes CATLGSLGETQYF. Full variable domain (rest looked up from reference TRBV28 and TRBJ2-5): DVKVTQSSRYLVKRTGEKVFLECVQDMDHENMFWYRQDPGLGLRLIYFSYDVKMKEKGDIPEGYSVSREKKERFSLILESASTNQTSMYLCATLGSLGETQYFGPGTRLLVL.

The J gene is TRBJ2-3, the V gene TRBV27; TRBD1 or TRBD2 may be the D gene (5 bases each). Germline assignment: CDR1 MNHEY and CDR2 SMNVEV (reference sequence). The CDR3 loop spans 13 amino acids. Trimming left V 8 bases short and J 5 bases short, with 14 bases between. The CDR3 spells CASAEPGRDTQYF. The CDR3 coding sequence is TGTGCCAGCGCCGAACCAGGGAGAGATACGCAGTATTTT.

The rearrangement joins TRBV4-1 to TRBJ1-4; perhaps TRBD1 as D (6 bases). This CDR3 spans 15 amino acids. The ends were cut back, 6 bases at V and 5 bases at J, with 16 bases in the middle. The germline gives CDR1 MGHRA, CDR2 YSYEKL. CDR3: CASSQQGLLNEKLFF. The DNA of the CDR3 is TGCGCCAGCAGTCAACAGGGATTACTGAATGAAAAACTGTTTTTT.

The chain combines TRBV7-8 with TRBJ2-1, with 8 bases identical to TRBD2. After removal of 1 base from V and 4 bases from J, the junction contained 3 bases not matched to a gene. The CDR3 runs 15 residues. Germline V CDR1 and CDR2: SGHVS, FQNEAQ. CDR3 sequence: CASSLGLARYNEQFF. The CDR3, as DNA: TGTGCCAGCAGCTTAGGACTAGCGAGATACAATGAGCAGTTCTTC.